What follows are 16 T cell receptor beta chains derived from one specimen sequenced in a study of blood T cell repertoires in COVID-19. TCRdb's table, derived via immunoSEQ multiplex PCR, lists solely in-frame clones and lacks some. The sample lists some 250,000 clones, over 80% occurring once. The sequencing sample was made of peripheral blood. The origin of the receptors is a man aged 35-49 years with acute or convalescent COVID-19.

The chain is built from TRBV19 and TRBJ1-4; TRBD1 matches 9 bases. Germline V CDR1 and CDR2: LNHDA, SQIVND (reference sequence). V was pared by 6 bases and J by 6 bases, with 8 bases of the junction left unmatched. The CDR3 length is 15 residues. The CDR3 nucleotides are TGTGCCAGTAGCGCGACAGGGGGTGAGCATGAAAAACTGTTTTTT. This sequence encodes CASSATGGEHEKLFF.

The V and J genes are TRBV5-6 and TRBJ2-7, with 7 bases fitting TRBD1. V dropped 4 bases and J dropped 9; count of bases not matched to a gene: 13. This CDR3 comprises 14 residues. Germline values: CDR1 SGHDT, CDR2 YYEEEE. The CDR3 reads CASSRALRGSGQYF. The CDR3 DNA is TGTGCCAGCAGCCGGGCCCTCAGGGGGTCCGGGCAGTACTTC.

This clone was observed a single time. The chain employs TRBV7-9 and TRBJ2-3, with TRBD2 as a possible D gene (7 bases). In germline, CDR1 is SEHNR, CDR2 FQNEAQ (reference sequence). Deletions cut 5 bases from V and 2 bases from J, with 17 bases between. The CDR3 contains 16 residues. The CDR3 loop reads CASSPAWGGATDTQYF. In DNA, the CDR3 is TGTGCCAGCAGCCCCGCATGGGGGGGGGCCACAGATACGCAGTATTTT.

This chain connects TRBV19 to TRBJ2-3; 8 bases match TRBD1. Germline V CDR1 and CDR2: LNHDA, SQIVND (reference sequence). The CDR3 covers 16 residues. With V trimmed by 4 bases and J by 4 bases, 10 bases remained unmatched. For the CDR3, the DNA is TGTGCCAGTAGTACTGGGCGGACAGGGATCGCAGATACGCAGTATTTT. This sequence encodes CASSTGRTGIADTQYF. Variable domain in full (rest from reference TRBV19 and TRBJ2-3): DGGITQSPKYLFRKEGQNVTLSCEQNLNHDAMYWYRQDPGQGLRLIYYSQIVNDFQKGDIAEGYSVSREKKESFPLTVTSAQKNPTAFYLCASSTGRTGIADTQYFGPGTRLTVL.

This chain joins TRBV19 and TRBJ1-5; 8 bases are shared with TRBD1. Germline V gene sequence: CDR1 LNHDA, CDR2 SQIVND (reference sequence). V was clipped by 3 bases and J by 6 bases; unmatched bases: 4. The length of the CDR3 is 14 residues. CDR3 loop: CASSMGTGFQPQHF. The CDR3, as DNA: TGTGCCAGTAGTATGGGGACAGGTTTTCAGCCCCAGCATTTT.

This clone is a singleton in its sample. In nucleotides, the CDR3 is TGTGCCAGTAGTCTACGCGGGGCCACTGAAGCTTTCTTT. Amino acid sequence: CASSLRGATEAFF. The chain has TRBV19 and TRBJ1-1, with D maybe TRBD1 (5 bases). Trimming removed 5 bases at V and 4 bases at J, with 11 bases between. Germline V gene lookup returns CDR1 LNHDA and CDR2 SQIVND (reference sequence). This CDR3 comprises 13 residues.

This clone was detected only once. The chain uses TRBV28 and TRBJ1-3; D is undetermined. The CDR3 loop spans 13 amino acids. From germline, CDR1 is MDHEN and CDR2 SYDVKM. Trimming shortened V by 5 bases and J by 2 bases, and 7 bases separated the two germline ends. DNA for the CDR3: TGTGCCAGCAGTGTTTCGGCTGGAAACACCATATATTTT. Protein product: CASSVSAGNTIYF.

The rearrangement joins TRBV6-5 to TRBJ2-5; D might be TRBD1 (6 bases). Between the trimmed V and J ends, which lost 2 bases and 4 bases, there was a span of 11 bases. CDR3 size: 14 residues. Per the germline V gene, CDR1 is MNHEY and CDR2 is SVGAGI. In DNA form, the CDR3 reads TGTGCCAGCAGTTACCCGGGACAACCAGAGACCCAGTACTTC. The encoded protein is CASSYPGQPETQYF.

The chain has TRBV3-1 (or the pseudogene TRBV3-2) and TRBJ2-2; 8 bases align to TRBD2. Germline V CDR1 and CDR2: LGHDT, YNNKEL (reference sequence). Trimming took 3 bases from V and 5 from J; bases not matched to a gene: 5. The CDR3 length is 15 residues. This CDR3 reads CASSQTSEVTGELFF. The CDR3 nucleotides read TGTGCCAGCAGCCAGACTAGCGAGGTTACCGGGGAGCTGTTTTTT.

This chain uses TRBV2 with TRBJ1-1; D not resolved. This CDR3 has 14 amino acids. Germline V gives CDR1 SNHLY, CDR2 FYNNEI. Trimming pared 5 bases from V and 0 bases from J, leaving 10 bases between. For the CDR3, the DNA is TGTGCCAGCAGTACCCGACTGATGAACACTGAAGCTTTCTTT. Protein: CASSTRLMNTEAFF.

Comments on this clone: One end of the junction is discordant with germline, which a read error may explain. CDR3 region: CASSIASDREGYHF. In DNA, the CDR3 is TGTGCCAGTAGTATAGCCTCGGACAGGGAAGGATACCACTTC. The gene calls are TRBV19 and TRBJ2-5; TRBD1 aligns across 8 bases. The CDR3 spans 14 residues. CDR1 is LNHDA and CDR2 is SQIVND in the germline V gene (reference sequence).

The chain has TRBV10-1 and TRBJ2-1; 7 nucleotides align to TRBD2. V dropped 6 bases and J dropped 6; count of bases not matched to a gene: 8. Germline V lookup: CDR1 WNHNN, CDR2 SYGVQD (reference sequence). The CDR3 is made up of 14 amino acids. For the CDR3, the DNA is TGCGCCAGCAGACCATCCGGGACTACCAATGAGCAGTTCTTC. It yields the protein CASRPSGTTNEQFF.

The gene calls are TRBV25-1 and TRBJ1-1, with TRBD1 matching 9 bases. The CDR3 loop spans 14 amino acids. V lost 3 bases, J lost 4 bases, and 3 bases stayed unmatched. In germline, CDR1 is MGHDK, CDR2 SYGVNS. For the CDR3, the DNA is TGTGCCAGCAGTGAGGACAGGGGCCCCACTGAAGCTTTCTTT. Amino acid sequence: CASSEDRGPTEAFF.

The V and J genes are TRBV4-2 and TRBJ1-2, with 7 bases aligning to TRBD1. The CDR3 extends over 13 amino acids. Trimming at V came to 0 bases and at J to 9 bases, leaving 4 bases not matched to a gene. Germline V gene lookup returns CDR1 LGHNA and CDR2 YNFKEQ. The CDR3: CASSQDGGGSYTF. The CDR3 DNA is TGTGCCAGCAGCCAAGACGGAGGGGGCAGCTACACCTTC.

V gene TRBV25-1 combines with J gene TRBJ1-1; possible D gene TRBD1, 5 bases. The CDR3 is made up of 14 amino acids. Germline loops: CDR1 MGHDK, CDR2 SYGVNS. V lost 3 bases, J lost 9 bases, and 17 bases lay in between. CDR3 region: CASSDLTYRGKAFF. CDR3 DNA: TGTGCCAGCAGTGATCTGACGTATAGGGGCAAAGCTTTCTTT.

The CDR3 nucleotides read TGTGCCAGCAGCTTAGATCGGACAAACTATGGCTACACCTTC. This encodes CASSLDRTNYGYTF. The V gene is TRBV7-2, the J gene TRBJ1-2; maybe TRBD1 (5 bases). The CDR3 loop spans 14 amino acids. The germline CDR1 and CDR2 sequences are SGHTA and FQGNSA. Trimming shortened V by 1 base and J by 2 bases, and 8 bases separated the two germline ends.